The text below deals with one T cell receptor (beta chain). The data belong to a study of Graves' ophthalmopathy and Graves' hyperthyroidism. Scientists amplified the TCR beta CDR3 regions from RNA transcripts. An opening RT-PCR round employed HTBI primers and preceded a second-round multiplex PCR. TCRdb re-called the multiplex PCR reads through MiXCR, storing one row per CDR3 protein. The repertoire consists of around 340,000 distinct CDR3 sequences, with about a sixth occurring once and the leading ten covering 10% to 15%. The CDR3 spans 13 residues. Germline CDR1 is MNHEY and CDR2 is SMNVEV (reference sequence). V shed 5 bases and J shed 6 bases, with 14 bases lying between them.

The sequence derives from an adult man with Graves' ophthalmopathy. What was sequenced was peripheral blood. The rearrangement links TRBV27 to TRBJ2-7; TRBD1 might be the D (5 bases). CDR3 region: CASSVQGQTEQYF. CDR3 DNA: TGTGCCAGCAGTGTTCAGGGCCAAACCGAGCAGTACTTC.